These T cell receptor beta chains were read from a single sample in a study of blood T cells in healthy people across ages. MiXCR was run by TCRdb on the 5' RACE reads, yielding one entry per CDR3 protein. The sample consists of 1 million to 1.2 million distinct CDR3 sequences, under 40% of them appearing once. Sequenced sample: blood. The receptors were sampled from a man in his late teens or twenties in good health. CDR3s include the opening cysteine and the closing phenylalanine or tryptophan. A D gene is named only where the DNA matches it firmly. The size entry is marked missing in some rows and otherwise reads once, few, many or a size class.

clone_size	v_call	d_call	j_call	cdr3_length	cdr3_nt	cdr3_aa
few	TRBV20-1	TRBD2	TRBJ2-1	15	TGCAGTGCCACGGGACTAGCGGGGTTGGGCAATGAGCAGTTCTTC	CSATGLAGLGNEQFF
-	TRBV2	-	TRBJ1-5	15	TGTGCCAGCTGCCCGGACCTCAATAGCAATCAGCCCCAGCATTTT	CASCPDLNSNQPQHF
-	TRBV20-1	-	TRBJ2-6	12	TGCAGTGCCACGTCTGGGGCCAACGTCCTGACTTTC	CSATSGANVLTF
once	TRBV27	-	TRBJ1-3	14	TGTGCCAGCAGAACAAGGGGTGCTGGAAACACCATATATTTT	CASRTRGAGNTIYF
-	TRBV20-1	TRBD1	TRBJ2-6	15	TGCAGTGCCATCGACAGGGGATCTGCGGCCAACGTCCTGACTTTC	CSAIDRGSAANVLTF
-	TRBV5-6	TRBD2	TRBJ2-1	16	TGTGCCAGCAAACCTCCTGGACGGGGGGGCTGGGATGAGCAGTTCTTC	CASKPPGRGGWDEQFF
-	TRBV5-4	-	TRBJ1-1	15	TGTGCCAGCAGCGCCGGGGCGGGATGGAACACTGAAGCTTTCTTT	CASSAGAGWNTEAFF
-	TRBV6-2/TRBV6-3	-	TRBJ1-1	14	TGTGCCAGCAGTCGATTGACGGCTAACACTGAAGCTTTCTTT	CASSRLTANTEAFF
-	TRBV6-2/TRBV6-3	TRBD1	TRBJ2-7	12	TGTGCCAGCAGTTGGACAGGGCGCGAGCAGTACTTC	CASSWTGREQYF
few	TRBV7-9	-	TRBJ1-2	14	TGTGCCAGCAGCTTAGCGCGGGGGACGGATGGCTACACCTTC	CASSLARGTDGYTF
-	TRBV20-1	-	TRBJ2-1	13	TGCAGTGCTCACAAAAGCGCCTACAATGAGCAGTTCTTC	CSAHKSAYNEQFF
-	TRBV20-1	-	TRBJ2-3	12	TGCAGTGCTGCCGGGGCGGGGGATACGCAGTATTTT	CSAAGAGDTQYF
few	TRBV4-3	TRBD1	TRBJ1-5	15	TGCGCCAGCAGCCAAGAGGACAGGGGATATCAGCCCCAGCATTTT	CASSQEDRGYQPQHF
-	TRBV14	TRBD1	TRBJ2-6	18	TGTGCCAGCAGCCAAGAGGGACAGCTGAGCTCTGGGGCCAACGTCCTGACTTTC	CASSQEGQLSSGANVLTF
-	TRBV29-1	TRBD2	TRBJ2-3	13	TGCAGCGTTTCACGGGGGGTTGCAGATACGCAGTATTTT	CSVSRGVADTQYF
few	TRBV7-3	TRBD1	TRBJ1-1	13	TGTGCCAGCAGCCAACAGGGGGACACTGAAGCTTTCTTT	CASSQQGDTEAFF
-	TRBV9	TRBD2	TRBJ2-1	18	TGTGCCAGCAGCGAGGAGTCTAGCGGGAGAAGCTCCTACAATGAGCAGTTCTTC	CASSEESSGRSSYNEQFF
many	TRBV29-1	-	TRBJ2-6	15	TGCAGCGTTGAATCCGGCTACTCTGGGGCCAACGTCCTGACTTTC	CSVESGYSGANVLTF
-	TRBV30	-	TRBJ2-1	15	TGTGCCTGGACCATCGGTAGCCTAGCCTACAATGAGCAGTTCTTC	CAWTIGSLAYNEQFF
-	TRBV11-1	-	TRBJ1-1	12	TGTGCCAGCAGCTTCGAGGGGTATGAAGCTTTCTTT	CASSFEGYEAFF
-	TRBV7-3	TRBD1	TRBJ1-2	16	TGTGCCAGCAGCTTAACGACCTCTGAACAGGGGTATGGCTACACCTTC	CASSLTTSEQGYGYTF
-	TRBV6-1	-	TRBJ1-5	16	TGTGCCAGCAGGGCCCGGAAAACCATGACCAATCAGCCCCAGCATTTT	CASRARKTMTNQPQHF
-	TRBV20-1	TRBD2	TRBJ2-4	14	TGCAGTGCAGTTGCGGGGGGTATCCAAAACATTCAGTACTTC	CSAVAGGIQNIQYF
-	TRBV7-2	-	TRBJ2-3	14	TGTGCCAGCAGCACAGGGGGGGGTGGGGATACGCAGTATTTT	CASSTGGGGDTQYF
-	TRBV7-2	TRBD2	TRBJ2-7	16	TGTGCCAGCAGCTTAAGTCTAGCGGGGTCAACCTACGAGCAGTACTTC	CASSLSLAGSTYEQYF
few	TRBV10-3	TRBD1	TRBJ2-7	15	TGTGCCATCAGTGGGACAGGGAAAAGCTCCTACGAGCAGTACTTC	CAISGTGKSSYEQYF
few	TRBV6-5	TRBD1	TRBJ1-1	15	TGTGCCACAAGCCCGGGACAGACTCCTAACACTGAAGCTTTCTTT	CATSPGQTPNTEAFF
many	TRBV29-1	-	TRBJ2-1	14	TGCAGCGTTGAGCGAACATCCGTCTACAATGAGCAGTTCTTC	CSVERTSVYNEQFF
few	TRBV3-1	TRBD1	TRBJ1-6	15	TGTGCCAGCAGCCAAGTCTGGGACAGCAATTCACCCCTCCACTTT	CASSQVWDSNSPLHF
-	TRBV6-6	-	TRBJ2-1	12	TGTGCCAGCAGTACCAGGCTCAATGAGCAGTTCTTC	CASSTRLNEQFF
few	TRBV9	TRBD2	TRBJ2-1	15	TGTGCCAGCAGTCTTAGCGGGGGGGCGAGCAATGAGCAGTTCTTC	CASSLSGGASNEQFF
-	TRBV28	-	TRBJ2-3	12	TGTGCCAGCAAAGCGGTCACAGATACGCAGTATTTT	CASKAVTDTQYF
once	TRBV20-1	-	TRBJ1-1	14	TGCAGTGCTAGGCCCTTCGGAGGGAACACTGAAGCTTTCTTT	CSARPFGGNTEAFF
-	TRBV6-2/TRBV6-3	-	TRBJ2-3	15	TGTGCCAGCAGTTACAGGACTGTTAGCACAGATACGCAGTATTTT	CASSYRTVSTDTQYF
many	TRBV7-2	-	TRBJ1-4	14	TGTGCCAGCAGCTTATCCAGGGGTGGTGAAAAACTGTTTTTT	CASSLSRGGEKLFF
-	TRBV5-1	TRBD2	TRBJ2-1	14	TGCGCCAGCAGCCTCGGGACTAGCGAGGATGAGCAGTTCTTC	CASSLGTSEDEQFF
-	TRBV20-1	TRBD2	TRBJ2-1	14	TGCAGTCCGAAGCGCCTAGCGGGGGGCAATGAGCAGTTCTTC	CSPKRLAGGNEQFF
-	TRBV27	-	TRBJ1-1	14	TGTGCCAGCAGTTTCTTCGGGTGGGATACCGAAGCTTTCTTT	CASSFFGWDTEAFF
-	TRBV11-1	-	TRBJ1-6	14	TGTGCCAGCAGCTTATCAGGGAAAGATTCACCCCTCCACTTT	CASSLSGKDSPLHF
few	TRBV5-1	-	TRBJ2-3	15	TGCGCCAGCAGCCCTACAACAGGGATAACAGATACGCAGTATTTT	CASSPTTGITDTQYF
-	TRBV5-1	TRBD2	TRBJ2-1	16	TGCGCCAGCAGCTTGGTCGGGCGGGGGGGTTTACGGGAGCAGTTCTTC	CASSLVGRGGLREQFF
many	TRBV4-2	TRBD2	TRBJ2-5	13	TGTGCCAGCAGCCAAGTGCGGGAGGAGACCCAGTACTTC	CASSQVREETQYF
-	TRBV5-1	TRBD1	TRBJ1-2	19	TGCGCCAGCAGCTTGGATCCGGTCCTAGGGACAGAACCTAACTATGGCTACACCTTC	CASSLDPVLGTEPNYGYTF
-	TRBV6-5	-	TRBJ1-2	14	TGTGCCAGCAGTACTCCGGGACCCAACTATGGCTACACCTTC	CASSTPGPNYGYTF
-	TRBV7-2	-	TRBJ2-3	13	TGTACCAGCAGCGGACCGGAATTAGGTACGCAGTATTTT	CTSSGPELGTQYF
-	TRBV27	-	TRBJ1-5	11	TGTGCCAGCAGTCAGGGAGCGGCCCAGCATTTT	CASSQGAAQHF
few	TRBV20-1	TRBD1	TRBJ2-3	14	TGCAGTGCTAGCAAGGCAGGGGGAACAGATACGCAGTATTTT	CSASKAGGTDTQYF
few	TRBV5-1	-	TRBJ2-2	15	TGCGCCAGCAGCTTGGAGGTTCCAATTGGCGGGGAGCTGTTTTTT	CASSLEVPIGGELFF